The 25 T cell receptor beta chains listed next were all sequenced from one sample in a study of cytomegalovirus exposure and HLA in healthy donors. Profiling relied on immunoSEQ multiplex PCR, and the TCRdb table lists in-frame clones only, not all of them. The repertoire has 300,000 or so clones, 88% of them found once; the top ten carry approximately 0.9%. Sequencing input: PBMCs. These receptors were obtained from a man aged 30-40 years in good health and CMV-seronegative.

The chain combines TRBV5-1 with TRBJ1-1, with TRBD1 matching over 8 bases. CDR1 SGHRS and CDR2 YFSETQ come from the germline V gene. This CDR3 is built from 16 residues. With V trimmed by 2 bases and J by 0 bases, 6 bases remained unmatched. CDR3 sequence reads: CASSLQGGLMNTEAFF. The CDR3 DNA sequence: TGCGCCAGCAGCTTACAGGGGGGCCTAATGAACACTGAAGCTTTCTTT.

CDR3 region: CASSASMTGDGATNEKLFF. The CDR3, as DNA: TGTGCCAGCAGCGCATCGATGACAGGGGACGGGGCAACTAATGAAAAACTGTTTTTT. The chain links TRBV9 to TRBJ1-4; 8 bases are a match to TRBD1. CDR3 length: 19 amino acids. CDR1 is SGDLS and CDR2 is YYNGEE in the germline V gene. The V gene end was trimmed by 3 bases and the J gene end by 0 bases; junction bases not matched to a gene: 13.

The rearrangement joins TRBV6-5 to TRBJ1-2; 10 bases agree with TRBD1. The CDR3 has 13 amino acids. Trimming removed 1 base from V and 12 bases from J; junction bases left unmatched: 5. CDR1 MNHEY and CDR2 SVGAGI come from the germline V gene. The CDR3 sequence is CASSYYGTGEHTF. The CDR3 DNA is TGTGCCAGCAGTTACTATGGGACAGGGGAGCACACCTTC.

The DNA for the CDR3 is TGTGCCAGCACTCTACAGGGAGTCAATCAGCCCCAGCATTTT. Protein sequence: CASTLQGVNQPQHF. The rearrangement uses TRBV6-6 and TRBJ1-5, with a possible D match to TRBD1 (6 bases). The V end was cut by 7 bases, the J end by 3 bases, with 13 bases between. From germline, CDR1 is MNHNY and CDR2 SVGAGI (reference sequence). The CDR3 spans 14 residues.

The chain links TRBV18 to TRBJ2-3; TRBD1 matches 7 bases. The CDR3 sequence is 15 residues long. Germline CDR1 and CDR2: KGHSH and LQKENI. With 0 bases clipped from V and 5 bases from J, the junction kept 5 bases outside the gene matches. The CDR3 DNA is TGTGCCAGCTCACCACCTGACAGGGCTGGAGATACGCAGTATTTT. It specifies CASSPPDRAGDTQYF.

The V gene is TRBV30, the J gene TRBJ1-4, with 7 bases that match TRBD1. Germline loops: CDR1 GTSNPN, CDR2 SVGIG (reference sequence). The CDR3 covers 15 residues. Trimming removed 5 bases from V and 5 bases from J; junction bases left unmatched: 11. In DNA form, the CDR3 reads TGTGCCTGGGGCATCCTGACAGGGACGAATGAAAAACTGTTTTTT. This translates into CAWGILTGTNEKLFF.

This clone has a single count. J is TRBJ2-1 and V is TRBV4-1; 10 nucleotides agree with TRBD2. J gave up 9 bases and V 2 bases, and 10 bases lay outside the gene matches. CDR1 is MGHRA, CDR2 YSYEKL, per germline. This CDR3 comprises 16 residues. CDR3 sequence reads: CASSQWGAGGPGEQFF. The CDR3 DNA is TGCGCCAGCAGCCAATGGGGAGCGGGGGGGCCCGGTGAGCAGTTCTTC.

This chain connects TRBV9 to TRBJ2-1; tentatively, D is TRBD2 (7 bases). CDR3 length equals 15 residues. Germline CDR1 reads SGDLS; CDR2 reads YYNGEE. Between the trimmed V and J ends, which lost 0 bases and 4 bases, there was a span of 11 bases. The CDR3 is CASSVEGGRYNEQFF. As DNA, the CDR3 is TGTGCCAGCAGCGTAGAGGGGGGGAGGTACAATGAGCAGTTCTTC.

The CDR3 coding sequence is TGTGCCAGCAGTTTAAGTCTAGGGGAGGGTTACAATGAGCAGTTCTTC. This encodes CASSLSLGEGYNEQFF. This chain connects TRBV28 to TRBJ2-1; 7 nucleotides match TRBD2. Looked up from germline, CDR1 is MDHEN and CDR2 is SYDVKM. The CDR3 loop spans 16 amino acids. V was clipped by 2 bases and J by 4 bases; unmatched bases: 8.

V is TRBV2 and J is TRBJ2-7, with D tentatively TRBD2 (6 bases). Trimming removed 4 bases from V and 7 bases from J, with 14 bases in between. CDR1 is SNHLY, CDR2 FYNNEI, per germline. This CDR3 has 13 residues. The CDR3 nucleotides are TGTGCCAGCAGTGTTTTGGTTGGGGGGGAGCAGTACTTC. Translated, it gives CASSVLVGGEQYF.

The chain recombines TRBV6-5 with TRBJ1-2; 8 nucleotides agree with TRBD1. The germline gives CDR1 MNHEY, CDR2 SVGAGI. The CDR3 sequence is 15 residues long. V shed 5 bases and J 4 bases; nucleotides not matched to a gene: 9. The CDR3 coding sequence is TGTGCCAGCAGTCCGTTGGGGGACAGGATCTATGGCTACACCTTC. Its translation is CASSPLGDRIYGYTF.

This clone was counted a few times. The chain uses TRBV2 and TRBJ1-2; D is unresolved. Germline values: CDR1 SNHLY, CDR2 FYNNEI. Trimming took 0 bases from V and 6 from J, leaving 8 bases between them. The CDR3 has 13 amino acids. The CDR3: CASSEALRDGYTF. CDR3 sequence (DNA): TGTGCCAGCAGTGAAGCGCTTCGGGATGGCTACACCTTC.

The chain recombines TRBV11-2 with TRBJ2-7, with 9 positions matching TRBD1. The CDR3 extends over 15 amino acids. Germline-derived CDR1 and CDR2 are SGHAT and FQNNGV. The V segment lost 1 base and the J segment 0 bases; nucleotides outside the gene matches: 1. CDR3 in amino acids: CASSLATGGSYEQYF. The CDR3 region has the DNA TGTGCCAGCAGCTTAGCGACAGGGGGCTCCTACGAGCAGTACTTC.

V and J are TRBV7-8 and TRBJ2-7; 7 bases align to TRBD1. This CDR3 has 16 amino acids. The germline V gene encodes CDR1 SGHVS and CDR2 FQNEAQ. Unmatched junction bases numbered 6, after V lost 1 base and J lost 0 bases. In DNA, the CDR3 is TGTGCCAGCAGCTTAGGGGACAGAATAGTCTCCTACGAGCAGTACTTC. This translates into CASSLGDRIVSYEQYF.

The chain uses TRBV7-9 and TRBJ1-4; 8 bases are a match to TRBD1. With 5 bases clipped from V and 6 bases from J, the junction kept 8 bases outside the gene matches. CDR3 length: 15 amino acids. The germline V gene has CDR1 SEHNR and CDR2 FQNEAQ (reference sequence). The CDR3 DNA sequence: TGTGCCAGCAGCCACACAGGACAGGGATATGAAAAACTGTTTTTT. Translating it yields CASSHTGQGYEKLFF.

This chain connects TRBV5-1 to TRBJ1-1, with D uncertain. Between the trimmed V and J ends, which lost 4 bases and 4 bases, there was a span of 11 bases. CDR1 and CDR2 from the germline V gene are SGHRS and YFSETQ. This CDR3 spans 13 amino acids. The CDR3: CASSLSGITEAFF. The CDR3 region has the DNA TGCGCCAGCAGCCTTTCCGGGATCACTGAAGCTTTCTTT.

J is TRBJ1-2 and V is TRBV30; D is unclear. Trimming pared 4 bases from V and 2 bases from J, leaving 8 bases between. This CDR3 spans 12 amino acids. Per the germline V gene, CDR1 is GTSNPN and CDR2 is SVGIG (reference sequence). In DNA, the CDR3 is TGTGCCTGGACGTCGGTGAACTATGGCTACACCTTC. Amino acid sequence: CAWTSVNYGYTF. Variable domain in full (rest from reference TRBV30 and TRBJ1-2): SQTIHQWPATLVQPVGSPLSLECTVEGTSNPNLYWYRQAAGRGLQLLFYSVGIGQISSEVPQNLSASRPQDRQFILSSKKLLLSDSGFYLCAWTSVNYGYTFGSGTRLTVV.

The genes are TRBV6-4 and TRBJ2-7; possible D gene TRBD2, 6 bases. V shed 4 bases and J shed 0 bases, with 13 bases lying between them. This CDR3 spans 15 amino acids. Germline assignment: CDR1 MRHNA and CDR2 SNTAGT. Here the CDR3 reads CASSVEGGVSYEQYF. CDR3 coding DNA: TGTGCCAGCAGTGTGGAAGGAGGGGTCTCCTACGAGCAGTACTTC.

CDR3 sequence reads: CASSHVAGGGNEQFF. DNA of the CDR3: TGTGCCAGCAGTCACGTAGCGGGGGGCGGGAATGAGCAGTTCTTC. The rearrangement joins TRBV9 to TRBJ2-1; 10 bases match TRBD2. There are 15 residues in the CDR3. Losses at the gene ends were 5 bases for V and 7 bases for J; bases not matched to a gene: 9. Germline V gene lookup returns CDR1 SGDLS and CDR2 YYNGEE.

The J gene is TRBJ1-1, the V gene TRBV6-1; D is uncertain. The CDR3 has 15 residues. Germline loops: CDR1 MNHNS, CDR2 SASEGT. Trimming shortened V by 1 base and J by 5 bases, and 14 bases separated the two germline ends. This CDR3 reads CASSEGLSGKTEAFF. Written as DNA, the CDR3 is TGTGCCAGCAGTGAAGGCTTGTCGGGTAAGACTGAAGCTTTCTTT.

The genes are TRBV29-1 and TRBJ2-5; 9 nucleotides line up with TRBD1. Germline-derived CDR1 and CDR2 are SQVTM and ANQGSEA. This CDR3 has 13 residues. Germline trimming cut 4 bases from V and 5 bases from J; bases unmatched to any gene: 5. As DNA, the CDR3 is TGCAGCGTTGGGGGACAGGGCGAGGAGACCCAGTACTTC. Translated: CSVGGQGEETQYF.

V gene TRBV11-2 combines with J gene TRBJ2-1; D remains unclear. Germline-derived CDR1 and CDR2 are SGHAT and FQNNGV. Trimming took 5 bases from V and 4 from J, leaving 6 bases between them. The CDR3 runs to 12 residues. The CDR3 is CASSPFYNEQFF. The CDR3 nucleotides are TGTGCCAGCAGCCCCTTTTACAATGAGCAGTTCTTC.

This clone was seen more than once but under ten times. The CDR3 loop reads CASSARAGGELFF. DNA for the CDR3: TGTGCCAGCAGTGCGAGGGCCGGCGGGGAGCTGTTTTTT. The chain is built from TRBV6-4 and TRBJ2-2; TRBD2 is a possible D gene (5 bases). The CDR3 consists of 13 residues. Deletions cut 4 bases from V and 7 bases from J, with 10 bases between. Germline V gene data show CDR1 as MRHNA and CDR2 as SNTAGT.

The J gene is TRBJ2-7, the V gene TRBV4-1; 7 positions agree with TRBD2. J lost 2 bases, V lost 2 bases, and 12 bases had no gene match. Germline assignment: CDR1 MGHRA and CDR2 YSYEKL. The CDR3 has 17 amino acids. The CDR3 reads CASSQPTSRLATYEQYF. CDR3 nucleotides: TGCGCCAGCAGCCAACCCACCTCGAGACTAGCCACCTACGAGCAGTACTTC.

The rearrangement uses TRBV6-5 and TRBJ2-1, with 7 bases that match TRBD1. CDR3 size: 15 residues. Looked up from germline, CDR1 is MNHEY and CDR2 is SVGAGI. J was trimmed by 8 bases and V by 7 bases; bases with no gene match: 14. The CDR3 loop reads CASKRGRVGKDEQFF. In DNA form, the CDR3 reads TGTGCCAGCAAGAGGGGGCGGGTTGGGAAAGATGAGCAGTTCTTC.